The present T cell receptor beta chain was sequenced within a study of blood T cell repertoires in COVID-19. Study-wide background: Acute and convalescent COVID-19 specimens originated in the United States, Italy and Spain. The analysed material was cDNA or gDNA that came from T cells, B-cell-depleted T cells, or PBMCs.

In the original workflow: Quantification of nucleated cells was approximated via reference gene primer amplification. Only in-frame clones appear in the TCRdb table, and some are missing; sequencing was by immunoSEQ multiplex PCR. That table is the source of V, J and clone size, and D and trimming were worked out from the DNA. Of roughly 300,000 clones listed, about 90% are singletons. The TCR comes from a woman in her 50s who had recovered from COVID-19. Sequences were obtained from peripheral blood.

CDR3 protein: CASSQVRSSGNTIYF. DNA of the CDR3: TGTGCCAGCAGCCAAGTCCGGAGCTCTGGAAACACCATATATTTT. The rearrangement uses TRBV4-2 and TRBJ1-3; D is undetermined. Looked up from germline, CDR1 is LGHNA and CDR2 is YNFKEQ. Trimming took off 1 base at V and 0 bases at J, with 7 bases between the two ends. CDR3 length: 15 amino acids.